The 8 T cell receptor beta chains listed next were all sequenced from one sample in a study of blood T cell repertoires in COVID-19. Only in-frame clones appear in the TCRdb table, and some are missing; sequencing was by immunoSEQ multiplex PCR. The sample has approximately 200,000 clones; around 85% are singletons. The sequencing sample was made of PBMCs or T cells enriched from blood (not recorded which). Receptors originate from a man in his forties who had recovered from COVID-19.

Concerning this clone: The germline gene is not matched at one end of the junction; a read error may be the cause. The V gene is TRBV6-2 or TRBV6-3, the J gene TRBJ1-5, with D perhaps TRBD1 (6 bases). Germline loops: CDR1 MNHEY, CDR2 SVGEGT. CDR3 length: 13 amino acids. The CDR3 spells CASSYGGKQPQHF. Written as DNA, the CDR3 is TGTGCCAGCAGTTACGGGGGCAAACAGCCCCAGCATTTT.

The chain couples TRBV7-9 to TRBJ2-2; the D is unclear. The germline CDR1 and CDR2 sequences are SEHNR and FQNEAQ (reference sequence). The ends were cut back, 5 bases at V and 5 bases at J, with 3 bases in the middle. The CDR3 totals 11 residues. CDR3 sequence (DNA): TGTGCCAGCAGCCGGACCGGGGAGCTGTTTTTT. Translation gives CASSRTGELFF. The full variable domain, completed using reference TRBV7-9 and TRBJ2-2, is DTGVSQNPRHKITKRGQNVTFRCDPISEHNRLYWYRQTLGQGPEFLTYFQNEAQLEKSRLLSDRFSAERPKGSFSTLEIQRTEQGDSAMYLCASSRTGELFFGEGSRLTVL.

The chain uses TRBV9 and TRBJ2-7; D possibly corresponds to TRBD2 (5 bases). The germline V and J ends were trimmed by 4 bases and 4 bases, with 15 bases remaining between them. The germline V gene has CDR1 SGDLS and CDR2 YYNGEE. The CDR3 contains 14 residues. The CDR3, as DNA: TGTGCCAGCAGCCCCGAGCGGAGTGCATACGAGCAGTACTTC. It specifies CASSPERSAYEQYF. Supplemented by reference TRBV9 and TRBJ2-7, the full variable domain reads DSGVTQTPKHLITATGQRVTLRCSPRSGDLSVYWYQQSLDQGLQFLIQYYNGEERAKGNILERFSAQQFPDLHSELNLSSLELGDSALYFCASSPERSAYEQYFGPGTRLTVT.

The V gene is TRBV3-1 (or the pseudogene TRBV3-2), the J gene TRBJ1-3, with 7 bases matching TRBD1. The CDR3 runs 14 residues. Germline V gives CDR1 LGHDT, CDR2 YNNKEL (reference sequence). The V segment lost 7 bases and the J segment 2 bases; nucleotides outside the gene matches: 5. CDR3 sequence reads: CASNRQGTGNTIYF. In DNA form, the CDR3 reads TGTGCCAGCAACCGACAGGGAACTGGAAACACCATATATTTT.

The V gene is TRBV3-1 (or the pseudogene TRBV3-2), the J gene TRBJ2-5; possibly TRBD1 for D (5 bases). The CDR3 loop spans 15 amino acids. Germline CDR1 reads LGHDT; CDR2 reads YNNKEL (reference sequence). Trimming cost V 0 bases and J 4 bases, with 12 bases left between them. The chain's CDR3 is CASSQDRGFTETQYF. The CDR3 DNA is TGTGCCAGCAGCCAAGATAGGGGTTTTACAGAGACCCAGTACTTC.

The V and J genes are TRBV19 and TRBJ2-7; TRBD2 might be the D (5 bases). The CDR3 length is 13 residues. Germline V gives CDR1 LNHDA, CDR2 SQIVND (reference sequence). The germline V and J ends were trimmed by 6 bases and 7 bases, with 16 bases remaining between them. The chain's CDR3 is CASSQRSTGEQYF. The DNA for the CDR3 is TGTGCCAGTAGCCAGCGTTCAACGGGGGAGCAGTACTTC. Combining the CDR3 with reference TRBV19 and TRBJ2-7 gives the whole variable domain DGGITQSPKYLFRKEGQNVTLSCEQNLNHDAMYWYRQDPGQGLRLIYYSQIVNDFQKGDIAEGYSVSREKKESFPLTVTSAQKNPTAFYLCASSQRSTGEQYFGPGTRLTVT.

V is TRBV7-9 and J is TRBJ2-5, with 11 bases matching TRBD2. The ends lost 1 base at V and 4 bases at J; junction bases unmatched: 2. Per germline, CDR1 SEHNR and CDR2 FQNEAQ (reference sequence). The CDR3 has 15 amino acids. CDR3 sequence: CASSLGLAGGETQYF. The CDR3 nucleotides read TGTGCCAGCAGCTTAGGGCTAGCGGGAGGAGAGACCCAGTACTTC.

The chain employs TRBV2 and TRBJ2-5; TRBD2 might be the D (5 bases). With 3 bases removed from V and 7 bases from J, the gap between germline ends came to 15 bases. This CDR3 region has 14 residues. Germline-derived CDR1 and CDR2 are SNHLY and FYNNEI. CDR3 amino acids: CASSEDLMKGTQYF. CDR3 coding DNA: TGTGCCAGCAGTGAGGACTTGATGAAGGGGACCCAGTACTTC.